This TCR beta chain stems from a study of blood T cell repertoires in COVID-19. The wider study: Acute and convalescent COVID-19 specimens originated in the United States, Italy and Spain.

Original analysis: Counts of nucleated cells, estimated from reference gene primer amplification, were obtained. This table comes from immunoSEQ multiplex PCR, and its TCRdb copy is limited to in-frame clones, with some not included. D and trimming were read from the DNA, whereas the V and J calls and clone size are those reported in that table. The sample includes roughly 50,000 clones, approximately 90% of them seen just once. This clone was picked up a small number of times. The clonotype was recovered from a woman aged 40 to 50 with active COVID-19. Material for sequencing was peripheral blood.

Here the CDR3 reads CASSEGQVGQPQHF. CDR3 sequence (DNA): TGTGCCAGCAGTGAAGGGCAGGTAGGCCAGCCCCAGCATTTT. The chain links TRBV2 to TRBJ1-5; D is uncertain. V was pared by 1 base and J by 7 bases, with 11 bases between. The CDR3 extends over 14 amino acids. Germline CDR1 and CDR2: SNHLY and FYNNEI. Using reference TRBV2 and TRBJ1-5 for the parts outside the CDR3, the full variable domain is EPEVTQTPSHQVTQMGQEVILRCVPISNHLYFYWYRQILGQKVEFLVSFYNNEISEKSEIFDDQFSVERPDGSNFTLKIRSTKLEDSAMYFCASSEGQVGQPQHFGDGTRLSIL.